A selection of T cell receptor beta chains follows, all from one sample in a study of blood T cell repertoires in COVID-19. Profiling relied on immunoSEQ multiplex PCR, and the TCRdb table lists in-frame clones only, not all of them. The data show roughly 220,000 clones, with approximately 80% seen just once and around 4% held by the top ten. Sequenced: PBMCs or T cells enriched from blood (not recorded which). The receptors shown here come from a man between 25 and 39 years old with acute COVID-19. Both conserved end residues are trimmed from each CDR3.

TRBJ2-5,TRBV6-5,9,ASSPGETQY
TRBJ1-2,TRBV6-5,9,ASSYGGGYT
TRBJ2-7,TRBV3-1/TRBV3-2,14,ASSQGPGGASHEQY
TRBJ2-2,TRBV5-1,14,ASSWGAGVSTGELF
TRBJ2-1,TRBV3-1/TRBV3-2,9,ASSQLNEQF
TRBJ1-1,TRBV5-1,10,ASSPGTAEAF
TRBJ2-5,TRBV5-6,16,ASSPWRSGGKRGETQY
TRBJ2-1,TRBV27,14,ASSSLGGGSYNEQF
TRBJ2-3,TRBV13,13,ASSLEAGGLDTQY
TRBJ1-4,TRBV9,14,ASSLSGEATNEKLF
TRBJ1-6,TRBV6-5,12,ASSNGQGYSPLH
TRBJ1-1,TRBV6-5,11,ASSRVQGAEAF
TRBJ1-2,TRBV19,10,ASSTPGIGYT
TRBJ1-2,TRBV9,12,ASSLPGTNYGYT
TRBJ1-5,TRBV7-9,12,ASSPTGSNQPQH
TRBJ2-2,TRBV6-4,12,ASSKSPNTGELF
TRBJ1-5,TRBV6-5,13,ASSHGTGVQQPQH
TRBJ1-1,TRBV3-1/TRBV3-2,12,ASSQGFGYTEAF
TRBJ2-2,TRBV3-1/TRBV3-2,13,ASKGAGTGTGELF
TRBJ1-2,TRBV5-3,18,ARSWWDSEGFYRDCYGYT
TRBJ2-5,TRBV7-7,12,ASSRGGWQETQY